These T cell receptor beta chains were read from a single sample in a study of T cell responses to AZD1222 COVID-19 vaccine. Sequenced by immunoSEQ multiplex PCR; TCRdb stores in-frame clones only, minus some. The sample contains 84,000 or so clones, 89% of which appear only once. The sequencing used peripheral blood, collected on day 0 of AZD1222 vaccination. These TCRs come from an adult in good health. The CDR3 runs from the conserved cysteine through the conserved F or W. The D gene is left open where the match is weak. Rows may omit the clone size; those that give it use once, few, many or a size class.

NA	NA	TRBV11-2	TRBJ2-5	CASSPPPGRETQYF	TGTGCCAGCAGCCCCCCCCCGGGGCGGGAGACCCAGTACTTC
NA	NA	TRBV9	TRBJ1-1	CASSPPQSAGAGTEAFF	TGTGCCAGCAGCCCACCTCAATCGGCAGGGGCGGGAACTGAAGCTTTCTTT
NA	TRBD1	TRBV3-1/TRBV3-2	TRBJ2-7	CASSQGVGGHYEQYF	TGTGCCAGCAGCCAGGGGGTAGGGGGCCACTACGAGCAGTACTTC
NA	TRBD2	TRBV7-2	TRBJ2-2	CASSFRGGGRSGELFF	TGTGCCAGCAGCTTCCGGGGCGGGGGGCGGAGCGGGGAGCTGTTTTTT
NA	TRBD1	TRBV30	TRBJ1-5	CAWSVRDREPYSNQPQHF	TGTGCCTGGAGTGTACGGGACAGGGAGCCTTATAGCAATCAGCCCCAGCATTTT
NA	NA	TRBV5-4	TRBJ2-1	CASTERAQYNEQFF	TGTGCCAGCACCGAGCGGGCCCAGTACAATGAGCAGTTCTTC
NA	NA	TRBV19	TRBJ1-2	CASRPTHESDYGYTF	TGTGCCAGTAGACCTACTCACGAGTCAGACTATGGCTACACCTTC
NA	NA	TRBV11-1	TRBJ2-5	CASSLGGSGNQETQYF	TGTGCCAGCAGCTTGGGTGGTAGCGGAAACCAAGAGACCCAGTACTTC
NA	TRBD1	TRBV3-1/TRBV3-2	TRBJ1-1	CASSPTGTASAEAFF	TGTGCCAGCAGCCCGACCGGGACAGCGTCAGCCGAAGCTTTCTTT
NA	TRBD1	TRBV28	TRBJ1-2	CASSLNPRTGRGYTF	TGTGCCAGCAGTTTAAACCCCCGGACAGGAAGAGGCTACACCTTC
NA	TRBD2	TRBV19	TRBJ2-3	CASSTPGTSPLNTQYF	TGTGCCAGTAGTACGCCCGGGACTAGCCCTTTGAATACGCAGTATTTT
NA	NA	TRBV6-5	TRBJ1-1	CASSYSGRGLTEAFF	TGTGCCAGCAGTTACTCGGGCCGGGGCCTCACTGAAGCTTTCTTT
NA	NA	TRBV6-1	TRBJ1-1	CASSEQPMNTEAFF	TGTGCCAGCAGTGAGCAGCCCATGAACACTGAAGCTTTCTTT
NA	NA	TRBV6-5	TRBJ2-7	CASKAGRTSYEQYF	TGTGCCAGCAAAGCGGGCAGGACATCCTACGAGCAGTACTTC
once	NA	TRBV15	TRBJ2-7	CATSRDPRGSRIGSYEQYF	TGTGCCACCAGCAGAGATCCCAGGGGATCTCGTATAGGGTCCTACGAGCAGTACTTC
NA	TRBD1	TRBV28	TRBJ1-4	CASSFGQAEKLFF	TGTGCCAGCAGTTTCGGACAGGCGGAAAAACTGTTTTTT
NA	TRBD2	TRBV5-1	TRBJ2-4	CASSRTSGAKNIQYF	TGCGCCAGCAGCCGGACTAGCGGAGCCAAAAACATTCAGTACTTC
NA	NA	TRBV5-1	TRBJ1-1	CASSTRTRNTEAFF	TGCGCCAGCAGCACTCGGACAAGGAACACTGAAGCTTTCTTT
NA	NA	TRBV19	TRBJ1-1	CASSPFGGTEAFF	TGTGCCAGTAGCCCATTCGGGGGCACTGAAGCTTTCTTT
NA	NA	TRBV18	TRBJ2-1	CASSPRNAEQFF	TGTGCCAGCTCACCACGAAACGCTGAGCAGTTCTTC
NA	NA	TRBV2	TRBJ1-5	CASMQNRHSNQPQHF	TGTGCCAGCATGCAGAACCGCCATAGCAATCAGCCCCAGCATTTT
NA	NA	TRBV19	TRBJ2-3	CASKAEGRTDTQYF	TGTGCCAGTAAGGCGGAGGGACGCACAGATACGCAGTATTTT
NA	NA	TRBV18	TRBJ2-4	CASSPRAGLDVEYF	TGTGCCAGCTCCCCAAGGGCAGGGTTAGACGTGGAGTACTTC
NA	NA	TRBV29-1	TRBJ1-4	CSVSRQNSNEKLFF	TGCAGCGTTTCTAGACAGAACTCTAATGAAAAACTGTTTTTT
NA	TRBD2	TRBV19	TRBJ2-1	CASSRSSGSYDEQFF	TGTGCCAGTAGTAGGTCTAGCGGGAGTTACGATGAGCAGTTCTTC
NA	NA	TRBV6-5	TRBJ2-7	CASDRSVGLYEQYF	TGTGCCAGCGATCGAAGTGTGGGGCTTTACGAGCAGTACTTC
NA	TRBD1	TRBV19	TRBJ1-1	CASSSLGTGSTEAFF	TGTGCCAGTAGTAGCCTAGGGACAGGGAGTACTGAAGCTTTCTTT
NA	NA	TRBV20-1	TRBJ2-1	CSASTHHNEQFF	TGCAGTGCTAGTACCCACCACAATGAGCAGTTCTTC
NA	NA	TRBV15	TRBJ2-7	CATSRNLGEQYF	TGTGCCACCAGCAGGAACTTAGGCGAGCAGTACTTC
NA	NA	TRBV6-1	TRBJ2-3	CASSENSPLDTQYF	TGTGCCAGCAGTGAGAACTCCCCTTTAGATACGCAGTATTTT
NA	TRBD2	TRBV5-4	TRBJ2-2	CASSLRLAGGLNTGELFF	TGTGCCAGCAGCTTGAGACTAGCGGGGGGCCTGAACACCGGGGAGCTGTTTTTT
NA	NA	TRBV27	TRBJ2-2	CASSLRWSGELFF	TGTGCCAGCAGTTTAAGGTGGTCCGGGGAGCTGTTTTTT
NA	NA	TRBV7-2	TRBJ2-7	CASSLGTAYEQYF	TGTGCCAGCAGCTTAGGGACAGCCTACGAGCAGTACTTC
NA	NA	TRBV11-2	TRBJ2-2	CASSLSFGRGGTGELFF	TGTGCCAGCAGCTTATCGTTTGGCAGGGGGGGAACCGGGGAGCTGTTTTTT
NA	TRBD1	TRBV10-3	TRBJ1-1	CAISESDRGGTEAFF	TGTGCCATCAGTGAGTCGGACAGGGGCGGCACTGAAGCTTTCTTT